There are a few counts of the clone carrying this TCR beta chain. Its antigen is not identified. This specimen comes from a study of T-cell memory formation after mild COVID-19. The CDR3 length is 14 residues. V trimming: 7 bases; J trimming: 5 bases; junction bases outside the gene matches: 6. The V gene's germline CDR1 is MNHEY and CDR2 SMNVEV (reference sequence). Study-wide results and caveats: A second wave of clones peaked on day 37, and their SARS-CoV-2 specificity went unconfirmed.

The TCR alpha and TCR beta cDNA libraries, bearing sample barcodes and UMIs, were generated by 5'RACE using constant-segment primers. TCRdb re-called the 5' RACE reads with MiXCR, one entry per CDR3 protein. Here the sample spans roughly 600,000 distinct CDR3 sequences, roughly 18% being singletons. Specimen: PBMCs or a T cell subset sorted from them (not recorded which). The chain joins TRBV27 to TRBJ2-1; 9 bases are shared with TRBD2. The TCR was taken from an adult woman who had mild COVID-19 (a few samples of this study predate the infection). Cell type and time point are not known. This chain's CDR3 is CASTLAGSHNEQFF. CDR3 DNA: TGTGCCAGCACCCTAGCGGGGAGCCACAATGAGCAGTTCTTC.